The 27 T cell receptor beta chains listed next were all sequenced from one sample in a study of post-analysis software for immune sequencing data. These TCRs' antigens remain unknown. Incorporated into the TCR beta cDNA libraries were unique molecular identifiers, which served to reduce PCR and sequencing biases. TCRdb ran MiXCR on the PCR reads and lists one entry per CDR3 protein. In the table there are some 890,000 distinct CDR3 sequences, under 70% of which are singletons. Points from the study as a whole: Five TRBV segments occurring more often in patients than controls included TRBV5-6, TRBV5-1 and TRBV20-1.

The sample comprised blood. The origin of the receptors is a girl aged 5-17 years with multiple sclerosis.

This clonotype has more than one count but fewer than ten. This CDR3 is CASSYSAGGTEPQHF. CDR3 sequence (DNA): TGTGCCAGCAGTTACTCGGCAGGGGGCACAGAGCCCCAGCATTTT. This chain uses TRBV6-5 with TRBJ1-5, with TRBD1 identical over 8 bases. Germline CDR1 is MNHEY and CDR2 is SVGAGI. V trimming: 0 bases; J trimming: 8 bases; junction bases outside the gene matches: 6. This CDR3 contains 15 residues.

The chain employs TRBV7-9 and TRBJ2-2; maybe TRBD1 (6 bases). The germline V gene has CDR1 SEHNR and CDR2 FQNEAQ (reference sequence). V gave up 5 bases and J gave up 8 bases, with 9 bases separating them. The CDR3 spans 12 residues. CDR3 region: CASSPGQGELFF. The CDR3 DNA reads TGTGCCAGCAGCCCGGGACAAGGGGAGCTGTTTTTT.

This chain connects TRBV4-1 to TRBJ2-1; TRBD1 might be the D (5 bases). V lost 3 bases to trimming and J lost 4 bases, with 13 bases between them. CDR1 and CDR2 (germline): MGHRA, YSYEKL. This CDR3 is 15 amino acids long. CDR3 loop: CASSQGRDLYNEQFF. In DNA form, the CDR3 reads TGCGCCAGCAGCCAGGGGCGCGACCTATACAATGAGCAGTTCTTC.

The chain employs TRBV29-1 and TRBJ2-7, with D maybe TRBD1 (6 bases). This CDR3 spans 12 amino acids. Trimming shortened V by 1 base and J by 3 bases, and 7 bases separated the two germline ends. Germline CDR1 SQVTM, CDR2 ANQGSEA. Here the CDR3 DNA reads TGCAGCGTTGAAGGACAGGACTACGAGCAGTACTTC. It is translated as CSVEGQDYEQYF.

This chain connects TRBV7-3 to TRBJ2-1, with D maybe TRBD2 (5 bases). The V gene lost 3 bases and the J gene lost 3 bases, with 12 bases spanning the gap. The CDR3 totals 15 residues. Looked up from germline, CDR1 is SGHTA and CDR2 is FQGTGA. CDR3 region: CASSFMLALYNEQFF. The CDR3 bases are TGTGCCAGCAGCTTTATGTTAGCGCTCTACAATGAGCAGTTCTTC. The full variable domain, with the rest looked up from reference TRBV7-3 and TRBJ2-1, is GAGVSQTPSNKVTEKGKYVELRCDPISGHTALYWYRQSLGQGPEFLIYFQGTGAADDSGLPNDRFFAVRPEGSVSTLKIQRTERGDSAVYLCASSFMLALYNEQFFGPGTRLTVL.

The chain employs TRBV12-3 or TRBV12-4 and TRBJ1-2, with 10 bases matching TRBD1. Trimming cost V 6 bases and J 3 bases; bases outside gene matches: 10. The CDR3 has 16 residues. The CDR3 spells CASSPSTGGLDYGYTF. The CDR3 DNA is TGTGCCAGCAGCCCCTCGACAGGGGGCCTTGACTATGGCTACACCTTC.

V usage is TRBV6-5 and J usage is TRBJ2-1; TRBD2 agrees at 7 bases. Germline CDR1 reads MNHEY; CDR2 reads SVGAGI. Trimming took 5 bases from V and 8 from J; bases not matched to a gene: 6. The CDR3 runs to 13 residues. The DNA of the CDR3 is TGTGCCAGCAGTAGTACGCTAGCGGATGAGCAGTTCTTC. Amino acid sequence: CASSSTLADEQFF.

A few counts support this clonotype. The rearrangement links TRBV3-1 to TRBJ2-5; 11 positions match TRBD1. The last part of the DNA fits TRBJ2-7 better; the J call may be wrong. CDR1 LGHDT and CDR2 YNNKEL come from the germline V gene (reference sequence). The CDR3 is made up of 14 amino acids. The CDR3 region has the DNA TGTGCCAGCAGCCAAGGGGACAGGGGGAGCGAGCAGTACTTC. Encoded protein: CASSQGDRGSEQYF.

This chain connects TRBV20-1 to TRBJ2-1; maybe TRBD2 (6 bases). The ends were cut back, 2 bases at V and 1 base at J, with 12 bases in the middle. Germline assignment: CDR1 DFQATT and CDR2 SNEGSKA (reference sequence). This CDR3 contains 15 residues. The CDR3 DNA sequence: TGCAGTGCTAGAATCGCGGGGCTATCCTACAATGAGCAGTTCTTC. Translated, it gives CSARIAGLSYNEQFF.

CDR3 sequence: CASRRHLRETQYF. The CDR3 DNA is TGTGCCAGCAGAAGACACCTCCGGGAGACCCAGTACTTC. The chain uses TRBV6-5 and TRBJ2-5, with D unresolved. Germline CDR1 MNHEY, CDR2 SVGAGI. The CDR3 has 13 residues. Trimming removed 6 bases at V and 5 bases at J, with 13 bases between.

V usage is TRBV7-8 and J usage is TRBJ2-5; D might be TRBD1 or TRBD2, each matching 6 bases. CDR1 SGHVS and CDR2 FQNEAQ come from the germline V gene. CDR3 length: 13 amino acids. V was shortened by 3 bases and J by 13 bases, with 18 bases between the two germline ends. The CDR3 protein is CASSFGQRTTLYF. The CDR3 bases are TGTGCCAGCAGCTTCGGACAGAGGACTACCTTGTACTTC.

This chain joins TRBV7-2 and TRBJ1-2; no definite D call. Germline-derived CDR1 and CDR2 are SGHTA and FQGNSA. The germline V and J ends were trimmed by 5 bases and 4 bases, with 14 bases remaining between them. The CDR3 sequence is 14 residues long. The CDR3, as DNA: TGTGCCAGCAGCCCCGCCGGGGAACCCTATGGCTACACCTTC. Translation: CASSPAGEPYGYTF.

The chain employs TRBV12-5 and TRBJ2-5; 9 nucleotides match TRBD1. Germline V gene lookup returns CDR1 LGHNT and CDR2 FRNRAP. This CDR3 region has 15 residues. Trimming took 5 bases from V and 5 from J; bases not matched to a gene: 9. The CDR3 spells CASGLGTGQGETQYF. DNA for the CDR3: TGTGCTAGTGGTCTAGGGACAGGGCAAGGGGAGACCCAGTACTTC.

The V call is TRBV29-1, the J call TRBJ2-5, with 8 bases fitting TRBD1. The CDR3 is made up of 13 amino acids. Trimming cost V 3 bases and J 7 bases; bases outside gene matches: 7. The germline CDR1 and CDR2 sequences are SQVTM and ANQGSEA. The CDR3 spells CSVDPDRVGTQYF. Written as DNA, the CDR3 is TGCAGCGTTGACCCGGACAGGGTAGGGACCCAGTACTTC.

This chain links TRBV5-1 with TRBJ2-5, with 11 bases identical to TRBD2. The ends lost 1 base at V and 1 base at J; junction bases unmatched: 6. CDR3 length equals 17 residues. Germline CDR1 and CDR2: SGHRS and YFSETQ. CDR3 sequence: CASSLYPSGGFQETQYF. The CDR3 coding sequence is TGCGCCAGCAGCTTGTACCCTAGCGGGGGGTTCCAAGAGACCCAGTACTTC.

This clonotype has more than one count but fewer than ten. The chain has TRBV6-5 and TRBJ2-7; D is possibly TRBD1 (6 bases). Germline CDR1 reads MNHEY; CDR2 reads SVGAGI. Trimming took 3 bases from V and 5 from J, leaving 11 bases between them. CDR3 size: 13 residues. For the CDR3, the DNA is TGTGCCAGCAGTTATTTGAAGGGGGACGAGCAGTACTTC. Amino acid sequence: CASSYLKGDEQYF.

The chain carries TRBV9 and TRBJ1-2, with D unclear. Germline assignment: CDR1 SGDLS and CDR2 YYNGEE. Between the trimmed V and J ends, which lost 4 bases and 2 bases, there was a span of 18 bases. This CDR3 contains 16 residues. The CDR3 protein is CASSPPRQDLNYGYTF. The DNA of the CDR3 is TGTGCCAGCAGCCCCCCGCGCCAGGACCTCAACTATGGCTACACCTTC.

The chain is built from TRBV30 and TRBJ1-2, with D unresolved. CDR1 is GTSNPN and CDR2 is SVGIG in the germline V gene (reference sequence). V was cut by 0 bases and J by 4 bases, with 12 bases left in between. The CDR3 has 14 residues. Written as DNA, the CDR3 is TGTGCCTGGAGTGTAACCGGCGGGCTCTATGGCTACACCTTC. Protein sequence: CAWSVTGGLYGYTF.

There are a few counts of this clonotype. The DNA for the CDR3 is TGTGCCGTAGGGACCCTCAAGGGGTCCTACGAGCAGTACTTC. Translation: CAVGTLKGSYEQYF. The chain links TRBV10-3 to TRBJ2-7; D possibly matches TRBD1 or TRBD2 (5 bases each). Trimming left V 11 bases short and J 1 base short, with 18 bases between. This CDR3 region has 14 residues. Germline values: CDR1 ENHRY, CDR2 SYGVKD.

The chain combines TRBV5-1 with TRBJ1-6; D is possibly TRBD1 (6 bases). Trimming took off 4 bases at V and 3 bases at J, with 11 bases between the two ends. The CDR3 sequence is 15 residues long. The germline V gene encodes CDR1 SGHRS and CDR2 YFSETQ. The CDR3 DNA follows: TGCGCCAGCAGCACACGGACAGACTATAATTCACCCCTCCACTTT. Translation gives CASSTRTDYNSPLHF.

The rearrangement joins TRBV20-1 to TRBJ2-5, with a weak D call TRBD2 (6 bases). Trimming left V 6 bases short and J 11 bases short, with 22 bases between. This CDR3 region has 13 residues. Germline CDR1 is DFQATT and CDR2 is SNEGSKA (reference sequence). This CDR3 is CSAPRGGEWEQYF. CDR3 nucleotide sequence: TGCAGTGCGCCACGTGGCGGGGAGTGGGAGCAGTACTTC.

This clonotype was detected a few times. This chain links TRBV7-9 with TRBJ2-7; D remains unclear. Germline lookup yields CDR1 SEHNR and CDR2 FQNEAQ (reference sequence). This CDR3 contains 12 residues. V lost 5 bases, J lost 5 bases, and 10 bases lay in between. CDR3 in amino acids: CASSPSVDEQYF. In DNA form, the CDR3 reads TGTGCCAGCAGCCCCTCGGTGGACGAGCAGTACTTC.

This clonotype was detected a few times. This chain connects TRBV20-1 to TRBJ2-3; 10 bases are a match to TRBD2. The length of the CDR3 is 15 residues. Germline CDR1 reads DFQATT; CDR2 reads SNEGSKA (reference sequence). After removal of 0 bases from V and 4 bases from J, the junction contained 4 bases not matched to a gene. For the CDR3, the DNA is TGCAGTGCTAGAGATCCGGGACTAGCGCCAGATACGCAGTATTTT. Translated: CSARDPGLAPDTQYF.

J is TRBJ1-1 and V is TRBV11-2; D not certain. There are 11 residues in the CDR3. V lost 1 base and J lost 11, with 8 bases in between. Germline V CDR1 and CDR2: SGHAT, FQNNGV. Here the CDR3 reads CASSLGVRAFF. CDR3 DNA sequence: TGTGCCAGCAGCTTAGGGGTGAGGGCTTTCTTT. The full variable domain, with the rest looked up from reference TRBV11-2 and TRBJ1-1, is EAGVAQSPRYKIIEKRQSVAFWCNPISGHATLYWYQQILGQGPKLLIQFQNNGVVDDSQLPKDRFSAERLKGVDSTLKIQPAKLEDSAVYLCASSLGVRAFFGQGTRLTVV.

V is TRBV29-1 and J is TRBJ2-5; D possibly corresponds to TRBD2 (6 bases). The length of the CDR3 is 17 residues. V was pared by 1 base and J by 11 bases, with 29 bases between. The germline CDR1 and CDR2 sequences are SQVTM and ANQGSEA. The CDR3 is CSVEGIRSRDWYNEQYF. In nucleotides, the CDR3 is TGCAGCGTTGAAGGCATAAGGAGCCGGGACTGGTACAATGAGCAGTACTTC.

The CDR3 spells CASRPRGSGANVLTF. The CDR3 DNA sequence: TGTGCCAGCAGACCCCGGGGCTCTGGGGCCAACGTCCTGACTTTC. The J gene is TRBJ2-6, the V gene TRBV6-6, with D tentatively TRBD2 (5 bases). In germline, CDR1 is MNHNY, CDR2 SVGAGI (reference sequence). This CDR3 is built from 15 residues. Deletions cut 6 bases from V and 0 bases from J, with 9 bases between.

This clonotype showed up just a few times. The chain couples TRBV28 to TRBJ2-4, with TRBD1 matching over 10 bases. The J call could be wrong; TRBJ2-7 is a better fit for the DNA end. The germline V gene has CDR1 MDHEN and CDR2 SYDVKM. The CDR3 length is 15 residues. CDR3 residues: CASSSPGQGQYEQYF. The CDR3 DNA follows: TGTGCCAGCAGTTCCCCGGGACAGGGGCAATACGAGCAGTACTTC.